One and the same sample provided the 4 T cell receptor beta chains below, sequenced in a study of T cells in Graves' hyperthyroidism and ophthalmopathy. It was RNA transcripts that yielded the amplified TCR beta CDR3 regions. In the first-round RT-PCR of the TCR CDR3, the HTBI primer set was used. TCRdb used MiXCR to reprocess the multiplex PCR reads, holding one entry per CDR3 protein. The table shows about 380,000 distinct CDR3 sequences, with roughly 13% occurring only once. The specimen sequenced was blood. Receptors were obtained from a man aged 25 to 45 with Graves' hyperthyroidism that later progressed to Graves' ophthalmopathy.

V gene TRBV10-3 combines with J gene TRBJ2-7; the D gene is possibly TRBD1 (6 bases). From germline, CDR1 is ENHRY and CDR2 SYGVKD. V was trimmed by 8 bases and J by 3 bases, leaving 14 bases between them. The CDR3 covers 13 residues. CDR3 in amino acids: CAIGSGQNYEQYF. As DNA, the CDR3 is TGTGCCATCGGGTCGGGACAAAACTACGAGCAGTACTTC.

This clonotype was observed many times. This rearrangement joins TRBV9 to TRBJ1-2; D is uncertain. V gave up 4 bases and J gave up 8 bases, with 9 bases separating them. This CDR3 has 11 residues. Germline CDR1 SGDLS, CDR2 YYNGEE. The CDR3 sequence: CASSSRRGYTF. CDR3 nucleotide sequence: TGTGCCAGCAGCTCCCGTAGGGGCTACACCTTC.

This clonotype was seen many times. The CDR3 reads CASSQWPAGAPKNTEAFF. CDR3 nucleotide sequence: TGCGCCAGCAGCCAATGGCCCGCGGGGGCTCCAAAGAACACTGAAGCTTTCTTT. This chain links TRBV4-1 with TRBJ1-1; weak D call: TRBD1 (6 bases). The V and J ends lost 2 bases and 1 base respectively, with 20 bases between them. This CDR3 is 18 amino acids long. Germline CDR1 is MGHRA and CDR2 is YSYEKL.

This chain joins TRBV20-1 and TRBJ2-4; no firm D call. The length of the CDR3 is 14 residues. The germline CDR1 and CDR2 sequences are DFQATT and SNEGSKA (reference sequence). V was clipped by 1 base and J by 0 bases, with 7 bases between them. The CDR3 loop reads CSARARLAKNIQYF. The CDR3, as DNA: TGCAGTGCTAGAGCCCGGCTAGCCAAAAACATTCAGTACTTC.